This T cell receptor (beta chain) came from a study of blood T cell repertoires in COVID-19. Background on the study: Sites in the United States, Italy and Spain provided acute and convalescent COVID-19 samples.

J lost 8 bases, V lost 5 bases, and 3 bases had no gene match. CDR1 is SEHNR and CDR2 is FQNEAQ in the germline V gene (reference sequence). The CDR3 has 13 amino acids. Per the authors' pipeline: It was from reference gene primer amplification that nucleated cell counts were estimated. TCRdb keeps only in-frame clones here, not all; method: immunoSEQ multiplex PCR. V and J calls and clone size are those listed in that table; D and trimming were worked out from the DNA. The sample shows more than 45,000 clones, about 86% of them seen only once. Source material: peripheral blood. This clonotype originated in a man older than 75 with COVID-19, enrolled during active disease. The V call is TRBV7-9, the J call TRBJ2-1, with 10 bases identical to TRBD2. The CDR3 is CASSPSGGYEQFF. CDR3 nucleotides: TGTGCCAGCAGCCCTAGCGGGGGCTATGAGCAGTTCTTC.